What follows are 2 T cell receptor beta chains derived from one specimen sequenced in a study of type 1 regulatory T cells. One entry per CDR3 protein results from TCRdb running MiXCR on the reads. In the table there are about 62,000 distinct CDR3 sequences, around 62% of which are singletons. These TCRs are of unknown antigen specificity. The specimen was cultured non-Tr1 T cells, either the whole culture or a sorted T cell fraction (not recorded which). The receptors stem from a human donor in good health.

The chain uses TRBV10-2 and TRBJ1-2; 9 bases line up with TRBD1. Germline CDR1 is WSHSY and CDR2 is SAAADI. With V trimmed by 7 bases and J by 4 bases, 4 bases remained unmatched. The CDR3 sequence is 13 residues long. The CDR3 here is CASIPGQGYGYTF. DNA for the CDR3: TGCGCCAGCATTCCGGGACAGGGCTATGGCTACACCTTC.

This chain links TRBV15 with TRBJ2-2; TRBD2 matches at 11 bases. CDR3 size: 17 residues. The V gene's germline CDR1 is LNHNV and CDR2 YYDKDF (reference sequence). The V gene end was trimmed by 0 bases and the J gene end by 7 bases; junction bases not matched to a gene: 7. The CDR3 sequence: CATSREIAGGRVGELFF. CDR3 bases: TGTGCCACCAGCAGAGAAATAGCGGGAGGGCGAGTCGGGGAGCTGTTTTTT.